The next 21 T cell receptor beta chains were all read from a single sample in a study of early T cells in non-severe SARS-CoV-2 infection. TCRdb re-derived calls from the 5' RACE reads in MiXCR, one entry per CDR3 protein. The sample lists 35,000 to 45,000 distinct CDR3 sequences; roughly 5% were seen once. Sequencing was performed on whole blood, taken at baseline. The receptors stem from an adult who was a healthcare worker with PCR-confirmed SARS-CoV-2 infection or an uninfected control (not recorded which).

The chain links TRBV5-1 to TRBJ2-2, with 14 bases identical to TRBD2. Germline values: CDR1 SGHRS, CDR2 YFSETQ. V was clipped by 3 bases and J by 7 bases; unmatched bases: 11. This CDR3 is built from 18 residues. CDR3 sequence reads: CASSWGLAGARFIGELFF. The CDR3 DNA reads TGCGCCAGCAGCTGGGGACTAGCGGGAGCGCGGTTCATCGGGGAGCTGTTTTTT.

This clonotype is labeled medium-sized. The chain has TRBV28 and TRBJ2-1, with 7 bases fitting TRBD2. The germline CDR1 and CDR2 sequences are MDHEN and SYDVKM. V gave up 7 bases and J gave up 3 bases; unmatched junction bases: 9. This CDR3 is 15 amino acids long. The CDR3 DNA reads TGTGCCAGCATCCTGCGGGGGAAGCTCTACAATGAGCAGTTCTTC. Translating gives CASILRGKLYNEQFF.

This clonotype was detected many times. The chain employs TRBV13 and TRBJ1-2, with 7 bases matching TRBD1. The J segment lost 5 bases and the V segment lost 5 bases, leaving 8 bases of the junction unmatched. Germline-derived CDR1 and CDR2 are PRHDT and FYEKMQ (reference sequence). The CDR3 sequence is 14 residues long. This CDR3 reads CASSQRTGTYGYTF. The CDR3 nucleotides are TGTGCCAGCAGCCAAAGGACAGGAACTTATGGCTACACCTTC.

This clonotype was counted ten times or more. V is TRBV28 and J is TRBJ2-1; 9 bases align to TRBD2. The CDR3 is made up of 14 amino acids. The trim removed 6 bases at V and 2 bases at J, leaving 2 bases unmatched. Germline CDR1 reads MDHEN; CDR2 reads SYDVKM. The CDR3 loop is CASSERGAYNEQFF. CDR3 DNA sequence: TGTGCCAGCAGCGAGCGGGGGGCCTACAATGAGCAGTTCTTC.

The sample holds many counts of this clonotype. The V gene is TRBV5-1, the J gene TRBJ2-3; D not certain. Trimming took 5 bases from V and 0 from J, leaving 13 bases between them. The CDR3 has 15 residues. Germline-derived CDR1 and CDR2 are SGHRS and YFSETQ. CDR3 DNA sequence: TGCGCCAGCAGACTGGACGGATCTAGCACAGATACGCAGTATTTT. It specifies CASRLDGSSTDTQYF.

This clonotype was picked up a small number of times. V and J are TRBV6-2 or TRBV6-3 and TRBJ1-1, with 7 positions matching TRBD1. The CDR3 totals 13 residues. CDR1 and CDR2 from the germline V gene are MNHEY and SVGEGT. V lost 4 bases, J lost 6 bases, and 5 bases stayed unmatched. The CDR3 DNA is TGTGCCAGCAGTTCCTCCCAGGGGGCTGAAGCTTTCTTT. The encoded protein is CASSSSQGAEAFF.

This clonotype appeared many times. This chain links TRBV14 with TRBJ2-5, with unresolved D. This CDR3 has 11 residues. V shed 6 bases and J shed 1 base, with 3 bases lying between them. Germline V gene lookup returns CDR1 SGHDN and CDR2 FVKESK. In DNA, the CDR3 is TGTGCCAGCAGATCCCAAGAGACCCAGTACTTC. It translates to CASRSQETQYF.

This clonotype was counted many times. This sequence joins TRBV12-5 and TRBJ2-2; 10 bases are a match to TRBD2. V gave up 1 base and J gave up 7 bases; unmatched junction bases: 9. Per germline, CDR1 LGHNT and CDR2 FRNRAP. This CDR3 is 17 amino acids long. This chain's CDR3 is CASGLASGTSVYGELFF. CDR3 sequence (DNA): TGTGCTAGTGGTTTGGCATCCGGGACTAGCGTCTACGGGGAGCTGTTTTTT.

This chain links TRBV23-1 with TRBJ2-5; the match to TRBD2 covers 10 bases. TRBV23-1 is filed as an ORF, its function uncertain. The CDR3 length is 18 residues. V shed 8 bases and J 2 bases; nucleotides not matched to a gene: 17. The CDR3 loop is CASRFRGLAGDIQETQYF. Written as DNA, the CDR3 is TGCGCCAGCCGCTTTAGGGGGCTAGCGGGAGATATACAAGAGACCCAGTACTTC.

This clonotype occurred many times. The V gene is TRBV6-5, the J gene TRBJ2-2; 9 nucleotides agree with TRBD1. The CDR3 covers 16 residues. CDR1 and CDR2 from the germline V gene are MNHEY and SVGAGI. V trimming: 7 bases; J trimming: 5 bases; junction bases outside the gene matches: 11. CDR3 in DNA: TGTGCCAGCAACCCGGGGACAGGGATGGGAACCGGGGAGCTGTTTTTT. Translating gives CASNPGTGMGTGELFF.

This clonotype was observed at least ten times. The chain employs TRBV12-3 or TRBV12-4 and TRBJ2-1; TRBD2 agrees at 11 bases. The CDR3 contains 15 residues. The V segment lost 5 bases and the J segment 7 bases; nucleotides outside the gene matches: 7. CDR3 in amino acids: CASSPLAGAKNEQFF. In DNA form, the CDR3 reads TGTGCCAGCAGTCCACTAGCGGGAGCTAAGAATGAGCAGTTCTTC.

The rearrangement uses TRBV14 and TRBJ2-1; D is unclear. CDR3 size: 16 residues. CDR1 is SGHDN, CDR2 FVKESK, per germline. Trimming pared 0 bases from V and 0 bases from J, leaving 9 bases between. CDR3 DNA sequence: TGTGCCAGCAGCCAAGATCGGCAGAGCTCCTACAATGAGCAGTTCTTC. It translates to CASSQDRQSSYNEQFF.

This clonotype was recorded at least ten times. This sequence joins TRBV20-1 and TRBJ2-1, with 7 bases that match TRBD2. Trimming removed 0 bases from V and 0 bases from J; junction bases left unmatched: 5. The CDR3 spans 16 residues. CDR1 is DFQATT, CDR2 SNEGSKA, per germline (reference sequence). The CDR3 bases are TGCAGTGCTAGAGAAACGCGGGGGAGCTCCTACAATGAGCAGTTCTTC. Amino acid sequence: CSARETRGSSYNEQFF.

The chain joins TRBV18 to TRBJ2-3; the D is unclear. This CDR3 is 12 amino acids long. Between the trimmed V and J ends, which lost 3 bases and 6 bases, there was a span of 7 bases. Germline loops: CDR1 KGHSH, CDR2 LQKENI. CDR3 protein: CASSPSRDTQYF. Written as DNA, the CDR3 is TGTGCCAGCTCACCGAGCCGGGATACGCAGTATTTT.

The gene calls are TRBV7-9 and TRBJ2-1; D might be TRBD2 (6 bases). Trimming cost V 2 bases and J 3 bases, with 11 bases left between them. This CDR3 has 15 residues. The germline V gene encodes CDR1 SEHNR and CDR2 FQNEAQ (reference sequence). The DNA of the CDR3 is TGTGCCAGCAGCTTAACTAGCAAAGGCTACAATGAGCAGTTCTTC. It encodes CASSLTSKGYNEQFF.

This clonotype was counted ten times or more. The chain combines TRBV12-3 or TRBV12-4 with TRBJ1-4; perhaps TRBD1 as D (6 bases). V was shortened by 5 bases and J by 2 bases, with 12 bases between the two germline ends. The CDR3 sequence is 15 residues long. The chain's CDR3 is CASSQDRRTNEKLFF. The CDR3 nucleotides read TGTGCCAGCAGTCAAGACAGGAGGACTAATGAAAAACTGTTTTTT.

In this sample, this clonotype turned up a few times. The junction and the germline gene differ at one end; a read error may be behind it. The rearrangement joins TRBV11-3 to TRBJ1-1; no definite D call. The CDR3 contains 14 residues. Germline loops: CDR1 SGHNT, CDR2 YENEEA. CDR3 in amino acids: CASSLDGMNTEAFF. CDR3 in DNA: TGTGCCAGCAGCCTAGATGGGATGAACACTGAAGCTTTCTTT.

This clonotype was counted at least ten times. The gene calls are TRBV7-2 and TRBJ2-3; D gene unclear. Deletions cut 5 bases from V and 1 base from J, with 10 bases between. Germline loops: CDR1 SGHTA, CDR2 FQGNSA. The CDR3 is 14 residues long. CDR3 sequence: CASSPGQGTDTQYF. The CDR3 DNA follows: TGTGCCAGCAGCCCTGGGCAGGGCACAGATACGCAGTATTTT.

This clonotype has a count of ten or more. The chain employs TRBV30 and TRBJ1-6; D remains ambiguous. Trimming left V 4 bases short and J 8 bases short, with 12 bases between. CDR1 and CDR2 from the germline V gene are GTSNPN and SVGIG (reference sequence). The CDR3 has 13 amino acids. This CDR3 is CAWKDVNYSPLHF. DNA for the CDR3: TGTGCCTGGAAAGATGTCAATTATTCACCCCTCCACTTT.

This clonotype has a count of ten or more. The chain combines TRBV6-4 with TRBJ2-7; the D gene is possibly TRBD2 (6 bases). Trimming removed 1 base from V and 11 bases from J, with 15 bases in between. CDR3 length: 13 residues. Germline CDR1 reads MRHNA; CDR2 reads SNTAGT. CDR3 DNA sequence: TGTGCCAGCAGTGACTTCGGGGGAGAGAGAAAGTACTTC. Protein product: CASSDFGGERKYF.

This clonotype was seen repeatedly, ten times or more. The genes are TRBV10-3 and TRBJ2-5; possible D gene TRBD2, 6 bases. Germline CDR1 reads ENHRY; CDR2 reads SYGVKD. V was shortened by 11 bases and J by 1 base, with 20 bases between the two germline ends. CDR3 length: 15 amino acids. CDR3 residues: CAASRGSGFQETQYF. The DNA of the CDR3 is TGTGCCGCCAGTAGAGGTAGCGGATTCCAAGAGACCCAGTACTTC.